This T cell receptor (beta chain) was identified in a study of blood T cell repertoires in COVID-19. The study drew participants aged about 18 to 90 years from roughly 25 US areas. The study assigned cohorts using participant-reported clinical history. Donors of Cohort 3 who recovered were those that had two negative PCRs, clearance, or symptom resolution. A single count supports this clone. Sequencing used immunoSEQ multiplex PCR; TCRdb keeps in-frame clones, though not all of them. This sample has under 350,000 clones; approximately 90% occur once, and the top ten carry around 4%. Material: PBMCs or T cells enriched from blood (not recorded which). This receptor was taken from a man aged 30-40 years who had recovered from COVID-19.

CDR3 DNA sequence: TGTGCCAGCACCCGGGGTAGGGGGACAGATACGCAGTATTTT. Amino acid sequence: CASTRGRGTDTQYF. V gene TRBV6-5 combines with J gene TRBJ2-3, with D perhaps matching TRBD1 (6 bases). V was shortened by 7 bases and J by 3 bases, with 14 bases between the two germline ends. Germline V gene lookup returns CDR1 MNHEY and CDR2 SVGAGI. The CDR3 runs to 14 residues.